This T cell receptor beta chain was identified in a study of blood T cell repertoires in COVID-19. The germline V gene encodes CDR1 SGHDN and CDR2 FVKESK. With 4 bases clipped from V and 4 bases from J, the junction kept 13 bases outside the gene matches. The CDR3 covers 17 residues. Original processing methods: Using reference gene primer amplification, nucleated cell counts were estimated. Libraries were prepared by immunoSEQ multiplex PCR; TCRdb keeps only in-frame clonotypes and omits some of them. V and J calls plus clone size are reproduced from that table; the DNA served to infer D and trimming. The sample includes about 360,000 clones, approximately 86% seen only once; the top ten take roughly 7.1%.

The chain is built from TRBV14 and TRBJ2-1; TRBD2 matches at 7 bases. The receptor comes from a woman in her sixties or seventies with COVID-19, enrolled during active disease. The sample taken for sequencing was peripheral blood. CDR3 DNA sequence: TGTGCCAGCAGCCGACGGGGGTTGCGGGGGAGTTACAATGAGCAGTTCTTC. Its translation is CASSRRGLRGSYNEQFF.